A selection of T cell receptor beta chains follows, all from one sample in a study of CD8+ T cells in alopecia areata. Generated by immunoSEQ multiplex PCR, the TCRdb table keeps only in-frame clones and is missing some. The table includes about 190,000 clones, roughly three fifths detected once. Sequencing used CD4+ T cells sorted from blood, obtained between weeks 49 and 50, from a patient treated with tofacitinib. These receptors all come from a human donor with alopecia areata. The CDR3 runs from the conserved cysteine through the conserved F or W. The order of the fields is V gene, clone size, J gene, D gene, CDR3 protein, CDR3 DNA. The D gene is left open where the match is weak. Expanded clones are given a class, and other clones once, few, many or no size at all.

TRBV7-8	.	TRBJ1-5	.	CASSPDLGGQPQHF	TGTGCCAGCAGCCCCGACCTTGGTGGTCAGCCCCAGCATTTT
TRBV9	.	TRBJ2-3	TRBD1	CASSLTGGPTDTQYF	TGTGCCAGCAGCTTGACAGGGGGCCCCACAGATACGCAGTATTTT
TRBV4-1	.	TRBJ1-1	.	CASSLSGNTEAFF	TGCGCCAGCAGCCTAAGCGGGAACACTGAAGCTTTCTTT
TRBV29-1	.	TRBJ1-2	.	CSVEKLRFGYTF	TGCAGCGTTGAAAAGCTAAGGTTTGGCTACACCTTC
TRBV27	.	TRBJ1-5	.	CASSAITGLSNQPQHF	TGTGCCAGCAGTGCAATCACAGGGTTGAGTAATCAGCCCCAGCATTTT
TRBV29-1	.	TRBJ2-2	.	CSVGTLSANTGELFF	TGCAGCGTGGGGACGCTTAGCGCGAACACCGGGGAGCTGTTTTTT
TRBV11-2	.	TRBJ2-7	.	CASSPRGYEQYF	TGTGCCAGCAGCCCCCGGGGCTACGAGCAGTACTTC
TRBV6-5	few	TRBJ1-4	.	CASGEGHEKLFF	TGTGCCAGCGGGGAGGGTCATGAAAAACTGTTTTTT
TRBV6-5	.	TRBJ1-2	.	CASSPYSQATYGYTF	TGTGCCAGCAGCCCTTACAGCCAGGCCACCTATGGCTACACCTTC
TRBV29-1	.	TRBJ1-5	.	CSVGTSNQPQHF	TGCAGCGTAGGGACGAGCAATCAGCCCCAGCATTTT
TRBV30	.	TRBJ2-2	TRBD1	CAWRDRGRSGELFF	TGTGCCTGGAGGGACAGGGGGCGGTCCGGGGAGCTGTTTTTT
TRBV30	.	TRBJ2-6	.	CAWSTLVSISGANVLTF	TGTGCCTGGAGTACGCTGGTTTCTATCTCTGGGGCCAACGTCCTGACTTTC
TRBV7-2	few	TRBJ2-7	.	CASSLAPQGYEQYF	TGTGCCAGCAGCTTAGCGCCGCAGGGGTACGAGCAGTACTTC
TRBV5-1	.	TRBJ1-6	TRBD1	CASSLDGTGDLPLHF	TGCGCCAGCAGCTTGGATGGGACAGGGGACCTACCCCTCCACTTT
TRBV2	few	TRBJ1-6	.	CATADRVNSPLHF	TGTGCCACTGCGGACAGAGTTAATTCACCCCTCCACTTT
TRBV9	.	TRBJ2-3	TRBD1	CASSVKTGGRDTQYF	TGTGCCAGCAGCGTAAAGACAGGGGGCCGGGATACGCAGTATTTT
TRBV5-6	.	TRBJ2-3	TRBD2	CASSHPASSGGTDTQYF	TGTGCCAGCAGCCACCCGGCGTCTAGCGGGGGCACAGATACGCAGTATTTT
TRBV10-3	.	TRBJ1-5	.	CAISARGGDSNQPQHF	TGTGCCATCAGTGCGCGGGGAGGGGATAGCAATCAGCCCCAGCATTTT
TRBV30	.	TRBJ1-1	.	CAWTPYPRRAEAFF	TGTGCCTGGACCCCCTACCCTCGGCGCGCAGAAGCTTTCTTT
TRBV29-1	once	TRBJ1-1	TRBD1	CSVEDLRGPGDTEAFF	TGCAGCGTTGAAGATCTCAGGGGGCCGGGGGACACTGAAGCTTTCTTT